A selection of T cell receptor beta chains follows, all from one sample in a study of blood T cell repertoires in COVID-19. Method: immunoSEQ multiplex PCR; TCRdb's copy keeps in-frame clones and lacks some. This repertoire shows around 160,000 clones, roughly 90% found once; its top ten account for approximately 3%. Sequencing used peripheral blood. The receptor source for this set is a man in his 60s with acute or convalescent COVID-19. Both conserved end residues are part of each CDR3. A D gene is named only where the DNA matches it firmly. Some rows have no size entry. The others give once, few or many, or a class for an expanded clone.

d_call	v_call	j_call	clone_size	cdr3_aa	cdr3_nt
.	TRBV12-3/TRBV12-4	TRBJ1-1	.	CASSFRENTEAFF	TGTGCCAGCAGTTTTCGGGAGAACACTGAAGCTTTCTTT
.	TRBV2	TRBJ2-1	once	CASSEATILRSSYNEQFF	TGTGCCAGCAGTGAAGCCACGATCCTGAGGAGCTCCTACAATGAGCAGTTCTTC
.	TRBV5-4	TRBJ1-3	many	CASSGGTASGNTIYF	TGTGCCAGCAGCGGCGGGACTGCCTCTGGAAACACCATATATTTT
.	TRBV19	TRBJ2-7	.	CASSMRDGGEQYF	TGTGCCAGTAGTATGAGGGACGGGGGCGAGCAGTACTTC
TRBD1	TRBV3-1/TRBV3-2	TRBJ2-2	.	CASSQVPPGGLLGGELFF	TGTGCCAGCAGCCAAGTACCCCCAGGGGGCTTACTCGGCGGGGAGCTGTTTTTT
.	TRBV6-5	TRBJ1-4	.	CASRLGGATNEKLFF	TGTGCCAGCAGGCTAGGAGGGGCAACTAATGAAAAACTGTTTTTT
TRBD2	TRBV7-3	TRBJ2-1	once	CASSLTLAGGRSEQFF	TGTGCCAGCAGCTTAACGCTAGCGGGGGGGCGTAGTGAGCAGTTCTTC
.	TRBV5-1	TRBJ1-1	.	CASSWTAENTEAFF	TGCGCCAGCAGCTGGACAGCCGAGAACACTGAAGCTTTCTTT
.	TRBV12-3/TRBV12-4	TRBJ2-1	.	CASRGNEQFF	TGTGCCAGCCGCGGGAATGAGCAGTTCTTC
.	TRBV7-8	TRBJ2-3	.	CATIPSRLGDDIFSDTQYF	TGTGCCACCATACCCTCCCGTCTAGGGGATGATATATTTTCAGATACGCAGTATTTT
TRBD1	TRBV7-2	TRBJ1-5	few	CASSSGGPNQPQHF	TGTGCCAGCAGCTCAGGGGGCCCCAATCAGCCCCAGCATTTT
.	TRBV27	TRBJ2-7	.	CASSLRRGQRISGYEQYF	TGTGCCAGCAGTTTACGGCGAGGACAGAGGATAAGTGGCTACGAGCAGTACTTC
.	TRBV19	TRBJ2-4	.	CASSKAGWDKNIQYF	TGTGCCAGTAGTAAGGCAGGGTGGGACAAAAACATTCAGTACTTC
TRBD1	TRBV19	TRBJ1-6	.	CASTSTGGVSPLHF	TGTGCCAGTACGTCCACAGGGGGAGTCTCACCCCTCCACTTT
.	TRBV9	TRBJ1-3	.	CASSARGSSGNTIYF	TGTGCCAGCAGCGCCCGAGGCTCCTCTGGAAACACCATATATTTT
TRBD1	TRBV19	TRBJ1-2	once	CASSPDRKAPGYTF	TGTGCCAGTAGTCCGGACAGGAAGGCCCCCGGCTACACCTTC
.	TRBV5-1	TRBJ1-1	.	CASSSTGRGDTEAFF	TGCGCCAGCAGCTCGACAGGTCGGGGGGACACTGAAGCTTTCTTT
.	TRBV5-4	TRBJ1-6	.	CASSLAQGEHSPLHF	TGTGCCAGCAGCTTGGCCCAGGGCGAACATTCACCCCTCCACTTT
.	TRBV3-1/TRBV3-2	TRBJ1-2	.	CASSHGGTAGYTF	TGTGCCAGCAGCCACGGAGGGACGGCCGGCTACACCTTC
.	TRBV6-5	TRBJ2-7	.	CASSYSRGLITEQYF	TGTGCCAGCAGTTACTCGCGGGGACTTATTACCGAGCAGTACTTC
TRBD2	TRBV5-6	TRBJ2-3	.	CASSLGGGQGDTQYF	TGTGCCAGCAGCTTGGGCGGGGGGCAGGGAGATACGCAGTATTTT
.	TRBV10-3	TRBJ2-7	.	CAISESTGGLVREQYF	TGTGCCATCAGTGAGTCGACGGGTGGGTTGGTGCGCGAGCAGTACTTC
.	TRBV30	TRBJ1-4	.	CACQRGSHEKLFF	TGTGCCTGCCAGCGTGGGTCTCATGAAAAACTGTTTTTT
.	TRBV5-6	TRBJ2-7	.	CASSPENHPTYEQYF	TGTGCCAGCAGTCCGGAGAACCACCCTACCTACGAGCAGTACTTC
TRBD1	TRBV20-1	TRBJ2-1	.	CSAEGATEQFF	TGCAGTGCTGAGGGGGCTACGGAGCAGTTCTTC
.	TRBV28	TRBJ1-3	.	CASRPAGFSGNTIYF	TGTGCCAGCAGACCCGCCGGGTTCTCTGGAAACACCATATATTTT
TRBD1	TRBV6-4	TRBJ2-7	.	CASSDISGQVHYEQYF	TGTGCCAGCAGTGACATTTCGGGACAGGTACATTACGAGCAGTACTTC
TRBD1	TRBV30	TRBJ2-3	.	CAWSLGGQGHF	TGTGCCTGGAGCTTAGGTGGACAGGGACATTTT
.	TRBV6-5	TRBJ1-4	.	CASSSPGGLGEKLFF	TGTGCCAGCAGTTCCCCGGGCGGGCTGGGAGAAAAACTGTTTTTT
.	TRBV11-3	TRBJ2-2	.	CASSPPGNTGELFF	TGTGCCAGCAGCCCTCCGGGGAACACCGGGGAGCTGTTTTTT
.	TRBV15	TRBJ2-6	.	CATSREGITGGANVLTF	TGTGCCACCAGCAGAGAAGGGATTACGGGGGGGGCCAACGTCCTGACTTTC
TRBD1	TRBV15	TRBJ1-1	.	CATSRATGPSGTEAFF	TGTGCCACCAGCAGAGCGACAGGGCCTTCGGGAACTGAAGCTTTCTTT
TRBD2	TRBV4-1	TRBJ2-5	.	CASSHNAKRGDETQYF	TGCGCCAGCAGCCACAACGCTAAGCGGGGGGATGAGACCCAGTACTTC
TRBD1	TRBV2	TRBJ1-5	.	CATGTGYQPQHF	TGTGCCACAGGGACAGGGTATCAGCCCCAGCATTTT
.	TRBV5-4	TRBJ2-3	.	CASSLFRQGMDTQYF	TGTGCCAGCAGCTTGTTCCGGCAGGGGATGGATACGCAGTATTTT
.	TRBV19	TRBJ1-5	.	CASSWGRSNQPQHF	TGTGCCAGTAGCTGGGGGAGGAGCAATCAGCCCCAGCATTTT
TRBD1	TRBV5-1	TRBJ2-7	.	CASSLAGTGRSEQYF	TGCGCCAGCAGCTTGGCCGGGACAGGTCGTTCCGAGCAGTACTTC
.	TRBV2	TRBJ2-7	few	CASSEAPEDEQYF	TGTGCCAGCAGTGAAGCTCCGGAGGACGAGCAGTACTTC
TRBD1	TRBV3-1/TRBV3-2	TRBJ1-2	.	CASTQGHGYTF	TGTGCCAGCACACAGGGGCATGGCTACACCTTC
TRBD1	TRBV5-1	TRBJ1-4	.	CASSLEGGSSEKLFF	TGCGCCAGCAGCTTGGAAGGGGGCTCATCTGAAAAACTGTTTTTT
TRBD1	TRBV2	TRBJ2-7	.	CASSPQQGAPYEQYF	TGTGCCAGCAGTCCCCAGCAGGGGGCCCCCTACGAGCAGTACTTC
.	TRBV6-5	TRBJ2-5	.	CASSYSTGIKGETQYF	TGTGCCAGCAGTTACTCGACCGGGATAAAGGGAGAGACCCAGTACTTC
.	TRBV2	TRBJ1-3	.	CASSIQGYGNTIYF	TGTGCCAGCAGTATACAGGGATATGGAAACACCATATATTTT
TRBD2	TRBV30	TRBJ2-3	.	CAWRLAAAGGSDTQYF	TGTGCCTGGAGATTAGCCGCGGCGGGGGGTTCAGATACGCAGTATTTT
.	TRBV27	TRBJ1-1	.	CASSWNRHLNTEAFF	TGTGCCAGCAGTTGGAACCGACATTTAAACACTGAAGCTTTCTTT
.	TRBV5-1	TRBJ1-2	.	CASSFSRGDGYTF	TGCGCCAGCAGCTTTTCCAGGGGTGATGGCTACACCTTC
.	TRBV2	TRBJ1-2	.	CASSKLKMGATNYGYTF	TGTGCCAGCTCTAAATTGAAGATGGGGGCAACTAACTATGGCTACACCTTC
TRBD1	TRBV6-7	TRBJ2-7	.	CASSYSKQGIEQYF	TGTGCCAGCAGTTACTCGAAACAGGGGATAGAGCAGTACTTC
.	TRBV19	TRBJ1-5	.	CASSRTGISNQPQHF	TGTGCCAGTAGTAGGACGGGAATTAGCAATCAGCCCCAGCATTTT
.	TRBV6-1	TRBJ2-1	.	CASSVQGANSYNEQFF	TGTGCCAGCAGTGTGCAAGGGGCCAACTCCTACAATGAGCAGTTCTTC